This T cell receptor (beta chain) came from a study of human T cells and chemical hapten exposure. Study information: The patient population, which was mostly female, had alopecia areata, totalis or universalis.

Findings and limits, study-wide: TCRs above 1 in 1000 frequency did not change with DPC sensitization.

In the case of this clonotype: Its antigen is unknown.

Germline values: CDR1 SNHLY, CDR2 FYNNEI. This CDR3 contains 11 residues. With 6 bases removed from V and 14 bases from J, the gap between germline ends came to 16 bases. Time point indicated: pre-sensitization, week 0. Treatment defined: therapeutic diphenylcyclopropenone sensitization with weekly scalp DPC. Unfractionated whole blood yielded the extracted total RNA. Via MiXCR, TCRdb re-called the RACE reads, giving one row per CDR3 protein. The sample has tens of thousands of distinct CDR3 sequences; 8.5% to 10% are singletons. This TCR was sampled from a woman aged 25 to 39 with alopecia areata. Some clones in this sample may be carry-over from other donors' samples. This chain joins TRBV2 and TRBJ1-1; D uncertain. This sample comprised whole blood, obtained in connection with sensitization to the hapten diphenylcyclopropenone (DPC). CDR3 sequence reads: CASSPAVQRFF. In DNA form, the CDR3 reads TGTGCCAGCAGCCCCGCGGTCCAGAGGTTCTTT.